This T cell receptor beta chain comes out of a study of T cell clones after liver transplantation. Whole-study findings and limits: Compared with third party-reactive sequences, donor-reactive ones declined more, independent of withdrawal success.

Germline V gene lookup returns CDR1 MRHNA and CDR2 SNTAGT. J was trimmed by 4 bases and V by 7 bases; bases with no gene match: 3. This CDR3 comprises 13 residues. The repertoire was sequenced with immunoSEQ multiplex PCR; TCRdb's copy has only in-frame clones and lacks some. The sample records roughly 51,000 clones, approximately 71% being singletons. About this clone: Its antigen is not identified.

This rearrangement joins TRBV6-4 to TRBJ2-1; 8 bases agree with TRBD2. Here the sequenced sample was CD4+ T cells from blood, taken more than 53 months after liver transplant. The source of this sequence is a human patient who received a liver transplant. T cells may partly derive from the graft donor. The CDR3 is CASTRGVYNEQFF. In nucleotides, the CDR3 is TGTGCCAGCACGCGGGGGGTGTACAATGAGCAGTTCTTC.